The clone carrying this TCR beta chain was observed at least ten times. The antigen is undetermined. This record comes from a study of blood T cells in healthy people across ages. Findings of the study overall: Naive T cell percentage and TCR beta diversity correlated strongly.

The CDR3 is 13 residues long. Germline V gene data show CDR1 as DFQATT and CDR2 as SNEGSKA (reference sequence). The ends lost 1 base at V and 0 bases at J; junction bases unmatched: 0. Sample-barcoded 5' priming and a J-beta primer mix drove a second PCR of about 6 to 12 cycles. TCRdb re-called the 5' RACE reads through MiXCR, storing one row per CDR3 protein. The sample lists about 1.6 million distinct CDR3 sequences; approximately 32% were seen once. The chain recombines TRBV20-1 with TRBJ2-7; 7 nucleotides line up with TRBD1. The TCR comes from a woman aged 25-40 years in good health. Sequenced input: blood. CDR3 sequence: CSARGDSSYEQYF. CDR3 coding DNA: TGCAGTGCTAGAGGGGACAGCTCCTACGAGCAGTACTTC.